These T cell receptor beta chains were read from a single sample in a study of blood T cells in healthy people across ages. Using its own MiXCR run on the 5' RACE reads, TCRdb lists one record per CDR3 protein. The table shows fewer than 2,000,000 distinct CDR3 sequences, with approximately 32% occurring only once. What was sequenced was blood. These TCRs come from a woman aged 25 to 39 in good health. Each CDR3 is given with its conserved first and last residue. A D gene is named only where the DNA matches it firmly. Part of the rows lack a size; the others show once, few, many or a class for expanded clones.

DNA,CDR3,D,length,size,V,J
TGCAGTGCTAGAGAGGGGTATGGGACAGTGCTCTACGAGCAGTACTTC,CSAREGYGTVLYEQYF,TRBD1,16,few,TRBV20-1,TRBJ2-7
TGCAGTGCTATTGGACAGGGGGCATACGAGCAGTACTTC,CSAIGQGAYEQYF,TRBD1,13,many,TRBV20-1,TRBJ2-7
TGCAGTGCTGTTGACAGGGGATCAAACTATGGCTACACCTTC,CSAVDRGSNYGYTF,TRBD1,14,many,TRBV20-1,TRBJ1-2
TGCAGCGCCCTTGGACAGGCGGACTATGGCTACACCTTC,CSALGQADYGYTF,TRBD1,13,few,TRBV29-1,TRBJ1-2
TGTGCCAGCAGCACGGTGGGGCAGCTCACTGAAGCTTTCTTT,CASSTVGQLTEAFF,.,14,once,TRBV9,TRBJ1-1
TGTGCCCTGAGGGGAGAACACCCATCCGAGCAGTACTTC,CALRGEHPSEQYF,.,13,.,TRBV28,TRBJ2-7
TGTGCCAGCAGTTTTCCCGACAAGGATGAGCAGTTCTTC,CASSFPDKDEQFF,.,13,many,TRBV12-3/TRBV12-4,TRBJ2-1
TGTGCCAGCAGGGGACTCTCATGGGAGCAGTTCTTC,CASRGLSWEQFF,.,12,many,TRBV6-5,TRBJ2-1
TGCGCCAGCAGCCAAGCTGGACGTAGGGACAGGACCCTGAACACTGAAGCTTTCTTT,CASSQAGRRDRTLNTEAFF,TRBD1,19,.,TRBV4-1,TRBJ1-1
TGTGCGAGCAGGGTAGAGGGGGAGCAGTACTTC,CASRVEGEQYF,.,11,few,TRBV6-6,TRBJ2-7